This T cell receptor beta chain is from a study of blood T cell repertoires in COVID-19. At the level of the study: Acute and convalescent COVID-19 samples came from the United States, Italy and Spain. T cells, B-cell-depleted T cells, or PBMCs provided the cDNA or gDNA that served as material.

The authors' processing: Reference gene primer amplification gave nucleated cell count estimates. Only in-frame clones appear in the TCRdb table, and some are missing; sequencing was by immunoSEQ multiplex PCR. V and J calls and clone size follow that table, whereas D and trimming were derived from the DNA. Here the sample spans roughly 200,000 clones, 85% being singletons. The CDR3 runs to 16 residues. CDR1 SGHRS and CDR2 YFSETQ come from the germline V gene. V trimming: 2 bases; J trimming: 3 bases; junction bases outside the gene matches: 7. The sample comprised peripheral blood. This rearrangement joins TRBV5-1 to TRBJ2-2, with 7 bases matching TRBD1. The sequence was collected from a woman older than 75 with acute or convalescent COVID-19. In DNA, the CDR3 is TGCGCCAGCAGCTTTGACAGGGCTCAGGACACCGGGGAGCTGTTTTTT. Protein: CASSFDRAQDTGELFF.